Below, 3 T cell receptor beta chains from the same sample are listed, as sequenced in a study of cytomegalovirus exposure and HLA in healthy donors. The PCR contained 60 Vbeta and 13 Jbeta primers. The table came from immunoSEQ multiplex PCR; TCRdb's copy has only in-frame clones and leaves some out. Seen here are roughly 130,000 clones, 70% to 80% observed once, and the top ten hold 3.1%. Sequencing was performed on PBMCs. The receptor set was obtained from a female donor in good health and CMV-seronegative.

The chain links TRBV20-1 to TRBJ2-5; TRBD2 might be the D (5 bases). The CDR3 sequence is 11 residues long. Germline V gives CDR1 DFQATT, CDR2 SNEGSKA (reference sequence). The germline V and J ends were trimmed by 5 bases and 5 bases, with 9 bases remaining between them. CDR3 nucleotide sequence: TGCAGTGCTTCCTTAGCGGAGACCCAGTACTTC. Its translation: CSASLAETQYF.

The V call is TRBV5-6, the J call TRBJ1-2; 7 bases are shared with TRBD1. V lost 4 bases, J lost 4 bases, and 7 bases stayed unmatched. Germline CDR1 SGHDT, CDR2 YYEEEE. The CDR3 loop spans 14 amino acids. The CDR3 loop reads CASSRRGASYGYTF. The CDR3 DNA follows: TGTGCCAGCAGCCGCAGGGGGGCCAGCTATGGCTACACCTTC. The complete variable domain, with remaining parts taken from reference TRBV5-6 and TRBJ1-2, reads DAGVTQSPTHLIKTRGQQVTLRCSPKSGHDTVSWYQQALGQGPQFIFQYYEEEERQRGNFPDRFSGHQFPNYSSELNVNALLLGDSALYLCASSRRGASYGYTFGSGTRLTVV.

This chain uses TRBV4-1 with TRBJ2-1; 8 nucleotides line up with TRBD2. The junction had 11 bases not matched to a gene; V was cut back by 1 base and J by 3 bases. The length of the CDR3 is 18 residues. Germline CDR1 is MGHRA and CDR2 is YSYEKL. In DNA, the CDR3 is TGCGCCAGCAGCCAAGGGGTTTCAGCGGGGGCCCTCTACAATGAGCAGTTCTTC. It codes for CASSQGVSAGALYNEQFF.